The 8 T cell receptor beta chains below were found in one sample sequenced in a study of T-cell reconstitution after alpha-beta-depleted transplantation in children. Unique molecular identifiers tagged the TCRbeta library. Via MiXCR, TCRdb re-called the PCR reads, giving one row per CDR3 protein. The sample includes around 960,000 distinct CDR3 sequences, about 29% of them seen just once. The sequenced sample was PBMCs, mostly from graft donor cells, obtained 360 days after TCRalphabeta/CD19-depleted stem cell transplant. These receptors were obtained from a boy in the first two years of life who had a stem cell transplant for SCID, so the T cells may come from the graft donor.

The J gene is TRBJ2-3, the V gene TRBV5-6, with D maybe TRBD1 (5 bases). Trimming cost V 2 bases and J 5 bases, with 9 bases left between them. The CDR3 sequence is 13 residues long. Germline V lookup: CDR1 SGHDT, CDR2 YYEEEE. Written as DNA, the CDR3 is TGTGCCAGCAGCTTTGGTCAGGGAGATACGCAGTATTTT. Its translation: CASSFGQGDTQYF.

This chain links TRBV4-3 with TRBJ1-1; D is unresolved. Trimming removed 0 bases from V and 3 bases from J, with 14 bases in between. Germline values: CDR1 LGHNA, CDR2 YSLEER. The CDR3 consists of 16 residues. The CDR3 spells CASSQDWGGVDTEAFF. The CDR3 bases are TGCGCCAGCAGCCAAGATTGGGGAGGAGTAGACACTGAAGCTTTCTTT.

The chain links TRBV4-3 to TRBJ1-1; D may be TRBD1 (5 bases). Germline CDR1 is LGHNA and CDR2 is YSLEER. This CDR3 contains 15 residues. The germline V and J ends were trimmed by 0 bases and 5 bases, with 13 bases remaining between them. The CDR3, as DNA: TGCGCCAGCAGCCAAGAAGCAGGGATGCTTACTGAAGCTTTCTTT. Translation gives CASSQEAGMLTEAFF.

The V and J genes are TRBV25-1 and TRBJ2-5; 9 bases match TRBD2. Looked up from germline, CDR1 is MGHDK and CDR2 is SYGVNS. J gave up 3 bases and V 3 bases, and 8 bases lay outside the gene matches. The CDR3 has 16 amino acids. The CDR3 loop is CASSDIMTSGKETQYF. DNA for the CDR3: TGTGCCAGCAGTGATATTATGACTAGCGGCAAAGAGACCCAGTACTTC.

This clonotype is a singleton in its sample. This sequence joins TRBV20-1 and TRBJ1-5, with a possible D match to TRBD1 (6 bases). The CDR3 has 15 residues. V gave up 1 base and J gave up 0 bases, with 10 bases separating them. CDR1 and CDR2 (germline): DFQATT, SNEGSKA (reference sequence). CDR3 in amino acids: CSARGTGYSNQPQHF. The CDR3, as DNA: TGCAGTGCTAGAGGAACAGGGTATAGCAATCAGCCCCAGCATTTT.

This clonotype was counted a few times. The chain couples TRBV20-1 to TRBJ2-3; D remains unclear. Between the trimmed V and J ends, which lost 0 bases and 2 bases, there was a span of 12 bases. CDR1 DFQATT and CDR2 SNEGSKA come from the germline V gene (reference sequence). The CDR3 length is 15 residues. For the CDR3, the DNA is TGCAGTGCTAGAGAAGAGAAAGTTACCACAGATACGCAGTATTTT. It encodes CSAREEKVTTDTQYF.

This clonotype was detected only a few times. The V and J genes are TRBV28 and TRBJ1-2; D is unresolved. Trimming stripped 6 bases from V and 4 bases from J, with 12 bases between. The CDR3 extends over 13 amino acids. Germline values: CDR1 MDHEN, CDR2 SYDVKM. The CDR3 spells CASSPLGPYGYTF. CDR3 bases: TGTGCCAGCAGCCCTTTAGGGCCCTATGGCTACACCTTC.

This chain links TRBV20-1 with TRBJ1-3; D might be TRBD1 (6 bases). Germline loops: CDR1 DFQATT, CDR2 SNEGSKA (reference sequence). CDR3 length: 15 residues. V lost 3 bases, J lost 4 bases, and 16 bases lay in between. The CDR3 loop reads CSASFLGHSGNTIYF. CDR3 DNA: TGCAGTGCTAGTTTTTTGGGACATTCAGGAAACACCATATATTTT.